This T cell receptor (beta chain) was recorded in a study of blood T cell repertoires in COVID-19. Turning to the study itself: The samples span acute and convalescent COVID-19 from the United States, Italy and Spain. Nucleic acid was either cDNA or gDNA, and it came from T cells, B-cell-depleted T cells, or PBMCs.

Original processing notes: Reference gene primer amplification in the assay estimated nucleated cell counts. Clones were sequenced by immunoSEQ multiplex PCR, and TCRdb holds only the in-frame ones, with some missing. The DNA was the basis for D and trimming; V, J and clone size are from that table. The table has 130,000 to 150,000 clones, about nine tenths seen once. CDR1 and CDR2 from the germline V gene are SGHRS and YFSETQ. Trimming pared 0 bases from V and 2 bases from J, leaving 14 bases between. The CDR3 totals 16 residues. The receptor comes from a human donor in a cohort sampled during active COVID-19. Sequencing used peripheral blood. The chain links TRBV5-1 to TRBJ2-5; D unresolved. The CDR3 loop is CASSLVNRIEQETQYF. DNA of the CDR3: TGCGCCAGCAGCTTGGTCAACAGAATAGAACAAGAGACCCAGTACTTC.